This TCR beta chain was sequenced for a study of T cell responses to AZD1222 COVID-19 vaccine. CDR3 size: 15 residues. Trimming took off 0 bases at V and 1 base at J, with 7 bases between the two ends. From germline, CDR1 is MGHRA and CDR2 YSYEKL. Study-level points and caveats: Only five or six AZD1222 recipients tested seropositive at baseline.

The method was immunoSEQ multiplex PCR; TCRdb's version includes in-frame clones alone and lacks a portion of them. The sample comprises around 150,000 clones, approximately 90% of which are singletons, and roughly 3.1% rests with the top ten. Comment on this clone: Its antigen is unidentified.

This TCR was sampled from an adult in good health. This sample comprised peripheral blood, obtained on day 0 of AZD1222 vaccination. The chain uses TRBV4-1 and TRBJ2-1; a possible D gene is TRBD2 (5 bases). CDR3 sequence (DNA): TGCGCCAGCAGCCAAGAATCGGGGTCCTACAATGAGCAGTTCTTC. Translated: CASSQESGSYNEQFF.